This T cell receptor (beta chain) came from a study of regulatory T cells in long-lasting Graves disease. Building the TCR beta libraries relied on iRepertoire HTBI primers, and CDR3 regions underwent Arm-PCR. TCRdb reprocessed the multiplex PCR reads via MiXCR and lists one record per CDR3 protein. Counted here are some 490,000 distinct CDR3 sequences, around 11% occurring once; the ten biggest clones make up about 8.3%. Time point noted: newly diagnosed GD, antithyroid drugs for less than 3 months. Generation of the TCR library employed RNA extracted from PBMCs. Germline V gene sequence: CDR1 MGHRA, CDR2 YSYEKL. With V trimmed by 3 bases and J by 9 bases, 14 bases remained unmatched. The CDR3 runs 16 residues. These data also featured in a second study, about T cells in Graves' hyperthyroidism and ophthalmopathy.

This chain links TRBV4-1 with TRBJ2-1, with TRBD2 matching 7 bases. Sequences were derived from peripheral blood mononuclear cells (PBMCs), sampled at new diagnosis, from a patient treated with antithyroid drugs. The TCR was taken from a woman in her 30s with Graves disease. CDR3 nucleotide sequence: TGCGCCAGCAGCCATCCCACAGGTTCCCGCGGGGGTGAGCAGTTCTTC. This gives the protein CASSHPTGSRGGEQFF.